This is a list of T cell receptor beta chains from one sample in a study of CD8 T cells in Susac syndrome. MiXCR, applied by TCRdb to the immunoSEQ multiplex PCR reads, yields one record per CDR3 protein. The sample lists 150,000 to 200,000 distinct CDR3 sequences, approximately 95% seen once, with around 0.1% in the top ten. Sample: CD4+ T cells from PBMCs. The receptors stem from a human donor with multiple sclerosis. CDR3s include the opening cysteine and the closing phenylalanine or tryptophan. D genes are given only for firm matches. Clone size is shown for a subset of rows, as once, few, many or a class of expanded clone.

cdr3_nt	cdr3_aa	v_call	d_call	clone_size	cdr3_length	j_call
TGTGCCAGCAGTACAGACAGGGGAACCTACGAGCAGTACTTC	CASSTDRGTYEQYF	TRBV12-3/TRBV12-4	TRBD1	.	14	TRBJ2-7
TGTGCCAGCAGCACCTGGAGATTGGGGACTAGCGGGACCGCGAACACCGGGGAGCTGTTTTTT	CASSTWRLGTSGTANTGELFF	TRBV3-1	TRBD2	.	21	TRBJ2-2
TGTGCCAGCAGTGACGGGACAGGGAATTACGAGCAGTACTTC	CASSDGTGNYEQYF	TRBV6-1	TRBD1	once	14	TRBJ2-7
TGTGCCAGCAGCTGGGGGGGCCCCGCGGGGGAGACCCAGTACTTC	CASSWGGPAGETQYF	TRBV5-4	.	.	15	TRBJ2-5
TGCAGTGCTAGAGTTGGCGAAGCTTTCTTT	CSARVGEAFF	TRBV20-1	.	few	10	TRBJ1-1
TGTGCCAGCGGGGGACTGAACACCGGGGAGCTGTTTTTT	CASGGLNTGELFF	TRBV6-1	.	.	13	TRBJ2-2
TGTGCCAGTAGTATTGGGGGGGCTCAGCCCCAGCATTTT	CASSIGGAQPQHF	TRBV19	.	.	13	TRBJ1-5
TGCGCCAGCAGCTCAACCGGGACAGGGACTAGCTACACCTTC	CASSSTGTGTSYTF	TRBV5-1	TRBD1	.	14	TRBJ1-2
TGTGCCAGCAGTCGGGGCCTAACATACGAGCAGTACTTC	CASSRGLTYEQYF	TRBV2	.	.	13	TRBJ2-7
TGTGCCAGCGGAGCGGGGGAGACCCAGTACTTC	CASGAGETQYF	TRBV7-8	TRBD2	.	11	TRBJ2-5
TGTGCCAGCAGCCAAGGAGTGGCGAGCTCGGAGACCCAGTACTTC	CASSQGVASSETQYF	TRBV3-1	.	.	15	TRBJ2-5
TGTGCCTGGAGTGTAGGGGCGGGCCTCGGCTACACCTTC	CAWSVGAGLGYTF	TRBV30	.	.	13	TRBJ1-2
TGTGCCAGCACCGAACGGAGGGAGGGGTACAATGAGCAGTTCTTC	CASTERREGYNEQFF	TRBV2	TRBD2	.	15	TRBJ2-1
TGTGCCAGCAGTTATGACGAGGTTTCCACAGATACGCAGTATTTT	CASSYDEVSTDTQYF	TRBV6-2/TRBV6-3	.	.	15	TRBJ2-3
TGCAGTGTCAAACCTTGGGGAATTTCCTACGAGCAGTACTTC	CSVKPWGISYEQYF	TRBV20-1	.	.	14	TRBJ2-7
TGTGCCAGCAGTATACAGGGAACCGGGGAGCTGTTTTTT	CASSIQGTGELFF	TRBV7-3	.	.	13	TRBJ2-2
TGCGCCAGCAGCCCCCGAAAGGGACGATTTACTGAAGCTTTCTTT	CASSPRKGRFTEAFF	TRBV4-3	.	.	15	TRBJ1-1
TGTGCCAGCAGCGAAAACAGCGGGCACCAAGAGACCCAGTACTTC	CASSENSGHQETQYF	TRBV3-1	.	.	15	TRBJ2-5
TGTGCCAGCAGTGGGACAGGGGGCACCCGATATAGCAATCAGCCCCAGCATTTT	CASSGTGGTRYSNQPQHF	TRBV6-1	TRBD1	.	18	TRBJ1-5
TGTGCCAGCAGCTTAGCGGGAGGACAGTCGAGGACCCAGTACTTC	CASSLAGGQSRTQYF	TRBV7-2	.	once	15	TRBJ2-5
TGCGCCAGCAGCTTGGAATCACTCAATCAGCCCCAGCATTTT	CASSLESLNQPQHF	TRBV5-1	.	.	14	TRBJ1-5
TGTGCCAGCAGCCGGGGACAGATGTATGGCTACACCTTC	CASSRGQMYGYTF	TRBV12-3/TRBV12-4	TRBD1	.	13	TRBJ1-2
TGTGCCAGCAGTCTCCCACGACAGGGGAGTACTGAAGCTTTCTTT	CASSLPRQGSTEAFF	TRBV28	TRBD1	.	15	TRBJ1-1
TGTGCCAGCAGCTACGGACTAGCGGGGCTAACAGATACGCAGTATTTT	CASSYGLAGLTDTQYF	TRBV5-4	TRBD2	.	16	TRBJ2-3
TGTGCCAGCATGACCGACAGGTACAATGAGCAGTTCTTC	CASMTDRYNEQFF	TRBV7-2	.	.	13	TRBJ2-1